Following are 17 T cell receptor beta chains from one sample sequenced in a study of cytomegalovirus exposure and HLA in healthy donors. The PCR employed 60 Vbeta primers together with 13 Jbeta primers. Only in-frame clones appear in the TCRdb table, and some are missing; sequencing was by immunoSEQ multiplex PCR. Of about 130,000 clones listed, around 69% are singletons. Sequenced material: PBMCs. These receptors were collected from a human donor in good health.

CDR3 sequence: CASRPFRDTKGGQYF. The DNA of the CDR3 is TGTGCCAGCAGACCGTTCCGGGACACAAAGGGCGGGCAGTACTTC. The chain recombines TRBV6-5 with TRBJ2-7; maybe TRBD1 (6 bases). Germline V gene data show CDR1 as MNHEY and CDR2 as SVGAGI. The CDR3 totals 15 residues. Trimming took 6 bases from V and 9 from J, leaving 24 bases between them.

This clone has only a few counts. The chain carries TRBV2 and TRBJ2-1; 9 bases line up with TRBD1. CDR1 and CDR2 (germline): SNHLY, FYNNEI. V trimming: 7 bases; J trimming: 15 bases; junction bases outside the gene matches: 13. The CDR3 extends over 13 amino acids. The CDR3 DNA reads as TGTGCCAGCAAGCGGGACAGGGACATCGATCTGTTCTTC. Amino acids: CASKRDRDIDLFF.

V usage is TRBV28 and J usage is TRBJ1-2; D unresolved. The CDR3 has 14 residues. Germline CDR1 reads MDHEN; CDR2 reads SYDVKM. V was cut by 6 bases and J by 4 bases, with 15 bases left in between. The DNA for the CDR3 is TGTGCCAGCAGACCTCTCCTCGTCGGCTATGGCTACACCTTC. This gives the protein CASRPLLVGYGYTF.

The chain combines TRBV27 with TRBJ2-2, with D tentatively TRBD2 (6 bases). There are 16 residues in the CDR3. Trimming left V 4 bases short and J 0 bases short, with 12 bases between. The germline V gene encodes CDR1 MNHEY and CDR2 SMNVEV (reference sequence). The CDR3 region is CASSSRTIANTGELFF. DNA of the CDR3: TGTGCCAGCAGTTCCCGGACTATCGCGAACACCGGGGAGCTGTTTTTT.

The chain recombines TRBV5-1 with TRBJ2-2; TRBD1 agrees at 7 bases. The V and J ends lost 5 bases and 3 bases, in that order; junction bases with no gene match: 4. Germline V gene data show CDR1 as SGHRS and CDR2 as YFSETQ. The CDR3 loop spans 14 amino acids. In nucleotides, the CDR3 is TGCGCCAGCAGTAGGGGGCTGGACACCGGGGAGCTGTTTTTT. Protein product: CASSRGLDTGELFF.

V and J are TRBV2 and TRBJ2-7, with 10 nucleotides matching TRBD1. The CDR3 loop spans 15 amino acids. Germline CDR1 and CDR2: SNHLY and FYNNEI. With 3 bases clipped from V and 2 bases from J, the junction kept 4 bases outside the gene matches. CDR3 nucleotides: TGTGCCAGCAGTGATAGGGACAGGGGCCCCTACGAGCAGTACTTC. Translating gives CASSDRDRGPYEQYF.

About this clone itself: At one of its ends the junction is not consistent with the germline gene, which may arise from a read error. The sample has other DNA sequences that encode this CDR3 too. The chain couples TRBV7-8 to TRBJ2-6, with a weak D call TRBD2 (7 bases). This CDR3 is built from 16 residues. Germline loops: CDR1 SGHVS, CDR2 FQNEAQ. The CDR3 DNA is TGTGCCAGCAGACTACTGGGGCGGGGGCTCTCCAACGTCCTGACCTTC. It yields the protein CASRLLGRGLSNVLTF.

The CDR3 region is CASSRKTGNYEQYF. The DNA of the CDR3 is TGTGCCAGCAGTCGAAAGACAGGGAACTACGAGCAGTACTTC. This chain links TRBV6-1 with TRBJ2-7; 7 bases are a match to TRBD1. This CDR3 is 14 amino acids long. V was clipped by 5 bases and J by 3 bases; unmatched bases: 7. Germline V gene data show CDR1 as MNHNS and CDR2 as SASEGT.

J is TRBJ2-1 and V is TRBV5-1, with a weak D call TRBD2 (6 bases). The CDR3 is 14 residues long. Germline CDR1 SGHRS, CDR2 YFSETQ. Trimming shortened V by 4 bases and J by 3 bases, and 11 bases separated the two germline ends. As DNA, the CDR3 is TGCGCCAGCAGCCAGGGTAGCGGCTACAATGAGCAGTTCTTC. This codes for CASSQGSGYNEQFF.

This rearrangement joins TRBV7-2 to TRBJ2-5; 9 bases map to TRBD1. This CDR3 contains 16 residues. V shed 0 bases and J 7 bases; nucleotides not matched to a gene: 9. Germline values: CDR1 SGHTA, CDR2 FQGNSA. Here the CDR3 DNA reads TGTGCCAGCAGCTTAGCGTCTACAGGGGGCCTGGGGACCCAGTACTTC. Translated, it gives CASSLASTGGLGTQYF.

This clone was recorded only once. The genes are TRBV6-5 and TRBJ1-2, with D possibly matching TRBD1 (5 bases). The CDR3 spans 15 residues. The ends were cut back, 0 bases at V and 0 bases at J, with 8 bases in the middle. Germline CDR1 reads MNHEY; CDR2 reads SVGAGI. CDR3 sequence (DNA): TGTGCCAGCAGTTACTCGTGGGGCACTAACTATGGCTACACCTTC. This translates into CASSYSWGTNYGYTF.

The CDR3 sequence is CASSVSEAGGFLDTQYF. CDR3 nucleotides: TGTGCCAGCAGCGTATCGGAGGCAGGGGGTTTTTTAGATACGCAGTATTTT. The J gene is TRBJ2-3, the V gene TRBV9; 7 nucleotides align to TRBD1. The V gene end was trimmed by 1 base and the J gene end by 5 bases; junction bases not matched to a gene: 13. The length of the CDR3 is 17 residues. Per germline, CDR1 SGDLS and CDR2 YYNGEE. Variable domain in full (rest from reference TRBV9 and TRBJ2-3): DSGVTQTPKHLITATGQRVTLRCSPRSGDLSVYWYQQSLDQGLQFLIQYYNGEERAKGNILERFSAQQFPDLHSELNLSSLELGDSALYFCASSVSEAGGFLDTQYFGPGTRLTVL.

The chain employs TRBV19 and TRBJ2-2, with D perhaps matching TRBD2 (5 bases). The germline V gene has CDR1 LNHDA and CDR2 SQIVND (reference sequence). The CDR3 has 14 amino acids. The V and J ends lost 5 bases and 6 bases respectively, with 13 bases between them. CDR3 amino acids: CASSSTSPAGELFF. The CDR3 DNA is TGTGCCAGTAGTTCTACTAGTCCGGCCGGGGAGCTGTTTTTT.

The chain carries TRBV6-1 and TRBJ1-2, with 7 bases matching TRBD1. Germline trimming cut 2 bases from V and 4 bases from J; bases unmatched to any gene: 13. The germline gives CDR1 MNHNS, CDR2 SASEGT. CDR3 size: 17 residues. CDR3 DNA: TGTGCCAGCAGTGAAAGGGGACAGCGGACCAGAACCTATGGCTACACCTTC. This translates into CASSERGQRTRTYGYTF.

This chain joins TRBV7-9 and TRBJ1-2, with unresolved D. In germline, CDR1 is SEHNR, CDR2 FQNEAQ (reference sequence). There are 14 residues in the CDR3. The germline V and J ends were trimmed by 5 bases and 0 bases, with 10 bases remaining between them. CDR3 in DNA: TGTGCCAGCAGCCCTAGCACCGCTAACTATGGCTACACCTTC. Translated: CASSPSTANYGYTF.

This sequence joins TRBV6-5 and TRBJ2-7; no clear D gene. Germline CDR1 reads MNHEY; CDR2 reads SVGAGI. This CDR3 spans 15 amino acids. V lost 0 bases to trimming and J lost 3 bases, with 12 bases between them. The CDR3 region has the DNA TGTGCCAGCAGTTACTCGTACGGCAGGCACTACGAGCAGTACTTC. Translation gives CASSYSYGRHYEQYF.

This clone occurred a few times. V and J are TRBV27 and TRBJ2-7; the match to TRBD1 covers 11 bases. Trimming cost V 2 bases and J 3 bases; bases outside gene matches: 3. Germline-derived CDR1 and CDR2 are MNHEY and SMNVEV (reference sequence). The CDR3 has 15 amino acids. The CDR3 loop is CASSLTGQGVYEQYF. Here the CDR3 DNA reads TGTGCCAGCAGTTTAACGGGACAGGGGGTCTACGAGCAGTACTTC.